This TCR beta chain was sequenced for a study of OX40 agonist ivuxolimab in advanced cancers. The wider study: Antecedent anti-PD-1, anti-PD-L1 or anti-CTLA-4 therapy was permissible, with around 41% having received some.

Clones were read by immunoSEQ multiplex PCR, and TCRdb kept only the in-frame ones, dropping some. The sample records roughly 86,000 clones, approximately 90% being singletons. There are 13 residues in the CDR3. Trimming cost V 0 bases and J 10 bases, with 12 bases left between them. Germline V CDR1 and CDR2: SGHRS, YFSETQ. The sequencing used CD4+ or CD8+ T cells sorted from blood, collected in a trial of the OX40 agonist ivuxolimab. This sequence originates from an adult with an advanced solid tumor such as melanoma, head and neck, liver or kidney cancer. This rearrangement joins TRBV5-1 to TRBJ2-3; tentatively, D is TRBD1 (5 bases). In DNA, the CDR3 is TGCGCCAGCAGCTTGGAGTCGCAGGGCTCGCAGTATTTT. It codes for CASSLESQGSQYF. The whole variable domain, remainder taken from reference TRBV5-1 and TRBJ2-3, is KAGVTQTPRYLIKTRGQQVTLSCSPISGHRSVSWYQQTPGQGLQFLFEYFSETQRNKGNFPGRFSGRQFSNSRSEMNVSTLELGDSALYLCASSLESQGSQYFGPGTRLTVL.